This paragraph covers one T cell receptor (beta chain) sequence. TCRdb's copy holds only in-frame clones and misses some; the assay was immunoSEQ multiplex PCR. The profile shows about 210,000 clones, approximately 80% of them singletons. These data come from a study of blood T cell repertoires in COVID-19. Study as a whole: The United States, Italy and Spain were the sources of the acute and convalescent COVID-19 samples.

Trimming cost V 5 bases and J 0 bases; bases outside gene matches: 5. The CDR3 has 16 amino acids. Germline assignment: CDR1 LGHNA and CDR2 YNFKEQ. This rearrangement joins TRBV4-2 to TRBJ1-2; the match to TRBD1 covers 11 bases. The receptor comes from a woman between 50 and 59 years old with acute COVID-19. What was sequenced was PBMCs or T cells enriched from blood (not recorded which). The CDR3 DNA reads as TGTGCCAGCAGCAGGACAGGGGGCTATTCTAACTATGGCTACACCTTC. It encodes CASSRTGGYSNYGYTF.